Listed below are T cell receptor beta chains from one sample, sequenced in a study of cytomegalovirus exposure and HLA in healthy donors. Assay used: immunoSEQ multiplex PCR; TCRdb lists only in-frame clones, some missing. The sample records more than 85,000 clones, 88% being singletons. Sequenced sample: PBMCs. The receptors were sampled from a woman in her twenties or thirties in good health and CMV-seropositive. The CDR3 runs from the conserved cysteine through the conserved F or W. Clone size is shown for a subset of rows, as once, few, many or a class of expanded clone.

cdr3_aa,cdr3_length,v_call,clone_size
CASSLRGGGGYEQYF,15,TRBV6-1,.
CAWSFEFSNEQFF,13,TRBV30,.
CASSPPGGLAGGLTGELFF,19,TRBV27,.
CASKVTGTGGVEAFF,15,TRBV2,few
CASSPGGGQPQHF,13,TRBV18,.
CAIRLPGTGNSYEQYF,16,TRBV10-3,.
CASSLTNLSGQGKSPLHF,18,TRBV7-3,.
CASSFTGTSEAFF,13,TRBV7-3,.
CASSKSTGVNYGYTF,15,TRBV19,.
CASNEQGYYGYTF,13,TRBV2,.
CASSQADWTDRNYGYTF,17,TRBV19,.
CASSLGRASYEQYF,14,TRBV5-1,.
CASSQGQGRYGYTF,14,TRBV5-4,.
CSVGGSTDTQYF,12,TRBV29-1,.
CSVDPSAEQFF,11,TRBV29-1,once
CAISSGADTGELFF,14,TRBV10-3,.
CSALPYDRPNYGYTF,15,TRBV29-1,.
CASSFNRGQETQYF,14,TRBV5-1,.
CASSTGGGRYGPYEQYF,17,TRBV19,.
CASSPPRTDTQYF,13,TRBV9,.
CASSIGNGMYEQYF,14,TRBV19,.
CSTRDSFNQPQHF,13,TRBV29-1,.
CSVLYYSSYNEQFF,14,TRBV29-1,.
CASSFKGTGTGAYEQYF,17,TRBV4-2,.
CATSKLAGGPDEQFF,15,TRBV15,.
CASSRGFYYGYTF,13,TRBV19,.
CASRLAGPPYNEQFF,15,TRBV5-1,.
CASSRWTGGGVSPLHF,16,TRBV4-2,.
CASSRGTAGYGYTF,14,TRBV28,.
CASRGIGRGIYGYTF,15,TRBV4-1,.
CASSTGGGPQETQYF,15,TRBV7-7,.
CSITLHSYNEQFF,13,TRBV29-1,.
CASSLGLAGGSYEQYF,16,TRBV11-2,.